The present TCR beta chain was sequenced within a study of blood T cell repertoires in COVID-19. Study overall: Specimens from acute and convalescent COVID-19 originated in the United States, Italy and Spain.

There are 13 residues in the CDR3. V was clipped by 0 bases and J by 0 bases, with 3 bases between them. CDR1 is SGHNT, CDR2 YYREEE, per germline (reference sequence). Clones were read by immunoSEQ multiplex PCR, and TCRdb kept only the in-frame ones, dropping some. This table holds 60,000 to 75,000 clones, over 75% found once. This rearrangement joins TRBV5-4 to TRBJ2-5; D remains ambiguous. What was sequenced was peripheral blood. This TCR was sampled from a human donor in a cohort sampled during active COVID-19. CDR3 coding DNA: TGTGCCAGCAGCTTGGATAACCAAGAGACCCAGTACTTC. Amino acids: CASSLDNQETQYF.